This TCR beta chain stems from a study of blood T cell repertoires in COVID-19. Authors' analysis steps: Using reference gene primer amplification, nucleated cell counts were estimated. This table comes from immunoSEQ multiplex PCR, and its TCRdb copy is limited to in-frame clones, with some not included. The DNA was the basis for D and trimming; V, J and clone size are from that table. The data contain over 250,000 clones, around nine tenths of them seen just once; the ten biggest clones take up 2.6%. Germline-derived CDR1 and CDR2 are SEHNR and FQNEAQ (reference sequence). This CDR3 spans 14 amino acids. V was cut by 4 bases and J by 4 bases, with 13 bases left in between.

The TCR comes from a man aged 60-69 years who had recovered from COVID-19. Sequenced: PBMCs or T cells enriched from blood (not recorded which). The chain employs TRBV7-9 and TRBJ1-1; possibly TRBD1 for D (5 bases). CDR3 region: CASSWSGQRTEAFF. In DNA form, the CDR3 reads TGTGCCAGCAGCTGGTCAGGGCAACGCACTGAAGCTTTCTTT.